This TCR beta chain appears in the sequencing data of a study of shared clonotypes between healthy human individuals. Evenly divided among several immunoSEQ plates was the genomic DNA of each subset. TCRdb's table, derived via immunoSEQ multiplex PCR, lists solely in-frame clones and lacks some. The repertoire holds roughly 590,000 clones, 95% to 96% seen once, with 0.11% in the top ten. CDR1 is SQVTM, CDR2 ANQGSEA, per germline. The CDR3 sequence is 12 residues long. The V end lost 6 bases, the J end lost 6 bases, and 12 bases lay between the germline ends. Findings of the study overall: On the whole, naive subsets had larger estimated richness than memory subsets had.

Naive-designated CD8 cells lacked CD45RO, were positively enriched for CCR7, and omitted terminally differentiated effector memory CD45RA+ cells. To note about this clone: Its antigen is not identified.

Sequencing input: naive CD8+ T cells sorted from blood. The chain employs TRBV29-1 and TRBJ2-1, with D perhaps TRBD1 (5 bases). This TCR came from a woman aged 25 to 39 in good health. As DNA, the CDR3 is TGCAGCGTAGCAGACAGCCTCAATGAGCAGTTCTTC. Its translation: CSVADSLNEQFF.